This T cell receptor beta chain came from a study of blood T cell repertoires in COVID-19 (dated by TCRdb to about 2020). Looking at the study overall: Collaborator samples came from the United States, Italy and Spain and covered acute and convalescent phases of COVID-19. The prospective study material was composed of cDNA or gDNA derived from T cells, B-cell-depleted T cells, or PBMCs. The dataset comprised deeply sampled blood TCRbeta repertoires from subjects exposed to, actively infected with, or recovered from COVID-19. The repertoires were released in a freely available public database meant as a resource for research on the immune response to SARS-CoV-2. Sample metadata almost always included a de-identified subject ID, COVID-19 status, age in years and sex. Samples were obtained from the ongoing ImmuneRACE study (first 160 participants) and from over 1,000 subjects provided by 6 global collaborators. Where HLA class I and class II types were available, the types were taken from metadata supplied by the sample provider, not from assay-based typing.

Notes on this clone: Its antigen specificity is not known. Base quality data are lacking; no much larger clone is found one base away.

Reading the germline V gene gives CDR1 SGHVS and CDR2 FQNEAQ. There are 16 amino acids in the CDR3, from cysteine to phenylalanine inclusive. The retained sequence is limited to the CDR3, 48 bases, with the frame set at the first base. Trimming at the junction amounts to 4 bases on V and 7 bases on J, and the germline ends lie 20 bases apart. The research as a whole found: The amount of clinical and demographic metadata varied by source and participant and was provided uncurated.

Collaborating institutions collected whole blood in K2EDTA tubes following their own protocols. Collaborator samples were shipped for TCRbeta analysis as frozen whole blood, isolated PBMCs, or DNA extracted from either sample type. TCRbeta CDR3 regions were amplified from genomic DNA by means of the immunoSEQ Assay, a bias-controlled multiplex PCR. In the source study's methods: Within the assay, amplification of reference gene primers was used to estimate how many nucleated cells each sample contained. To quantify the absolute abundance of each unique TCRbeta CDR3 rearrangement, sequence reads were collapsed and filtered. For each sample, productive Simpson clonality was calculated by taking the square root of Simpson's diversity index across productive rearrangements. Entries here come from immuneACCESS through TCRdb and include only in-frame sequences with V and J called. Some clones fail to appear in such tables; in the studies checked, an unresolved V gene covers under half of the shortfall, and the cause of the remainder is unknown. The V and J calls and the clone size are those of that table, but D and trimming were determined from the DNA. The sample table lists 1,500 to 2,000 clones, roughly 84% of them with a count of one. Approximately 15% of the sample is taken by the ten largest.

Source material: peripheral blood. This receptor was taken from a man in his 70s with active COVID-19. The rearrangement joined TRBV7-8 to TRBJ2-1; D gene: possibly TRBD2, on 6 matching bases. The DNA sequence follows: TGTGCCAGCAGCTGGAACGGAGGCCGGGGGAGGAATGAGCAGTTCTTC. Its translation reads: CASSWNGGRGRNEQFF.